Included here is one TCR beta chain sequence, with context. The antigen is unknown. V gave up 5 bases and J gave up 3 bases; unmatched junction bases: 11. CDR1 SNHLY and CDR2 FYNNEI come from the germline V gene. This CDR3 spans 16 amino acids. TCRdb's table, derived via immunoSEQ multiplex PCR, lists solely in-frame clones and lacks some. The sample yields 55,000 to 85,000 clones, around 93% seen once. This sample is drawn from a study of lymphopenia after photon versus proton radiotherapy. Study findings and constraints: Under photons, naive T cells and diversity fell while effector/memory populations rose. Post-nadir TCR diversity decline inversely tracked overall survival among those who died. Oligoclonal CD8+ Temra expansion after nadir drove photon patients' diversity drop. Better survival with proton therapy was suggested as possible, not demonstrated.

This sample comprised peripheral blood, obtained from a patient treated with photon-based radiotherapy. The chain has TRBV2 and TRBJ2-3; TRBD1 matches 7 bases. This TCR was sampled from a woman between 40 and 55 years old with cholangiocarcinoma. This chain's CDR3 is CASSKLTGARTDTQYF. The CDR3 nucleotides are TGTGCCAGCAGTAAACTTACAGGGGCTAGGACAGATACGCAGTATTTT.